The rows below give T cell receptor beta chains drawn from one sample of a study of CD8+CD57+ T cells in acquired aplastic anemia. TCRdb processed the reads anew with MiXCR; each CDR3 protein has one entry. The table includes some 150,000 distinct CDR3 sequences, roughly 48% detected once. The source material was sorted CD4+, CD8+, or CD8+CD57+ T cells (not recorded which) from PBMCs. The receptors stem from a human donor with aplastic anemia. The CDR3 runs from the conserved cysteine through the conserved F or W. D genes are given only for firm matches. Expanded clones get a size class; other rows say once, few or many, or leave the size out.

j_call v_call clone_size d_call cdr3_nt cdr3_aa
TRBJ1-1 TRBV29-1 once NA TGCAGCGCACCAACCGGCGGGATTGAAGCTTTCTTT CSAPTGGIEAFF
TRBJ2-4 TRBV11-2 many TRBD2 TGTGCCAGCAGCTTAGTGGTTAGCGGGGGCCGGGGCATTCAGTACTTC CASSLVVSGGRGIQYF
TRBJ1-1 TRBV19 NA TRBD1 TGTGCTAGAGATCTAGGGGGCGGCTTCGTGAACACTGAAGCTTTCTTT CARDLGGGFVNTEAFF
TRBJ2-3 TRBV5-4 many NA TGTGCCAGCAGCTTACCTGGTAGTGCGGGTGATACGCAGTATTTT CASSLPGSAGDTQYF
TRBJ1-2 TRBV20-1 NA NA TGCAGTGCTAGAGTACCGGGATTCTATGGCTACACCTTC CSARVPGFYGYTF
TRBJ2-7 TRBV20-1 NA NA TGCAGTGCCCCGAGGGGATTCAAGCGGTACTTC CSAPRGFKRYF
TRBJ1-1 TRBV7-8 many NA TGTGCCAGCACACAGGGTGCGTTTGAAGCTTTCTTT CASTQGAFEAFF
TRBJ1-2 TRBV11-2 many NA TGTGCCAGCAGCCTGGAACAGGGACTAGGGGGGGGAGGCTACACCTTC CASSLEQGLGGGGYTF
TRBJ1-2 TRBV5-5 NA NA TGTGCCAGCAGCGTCAGTGGTTCGGACTATGGCTACACCTTC CASSVSGSDYGYTF
TRBJ1-6 TRBV7-3 many NA TGTGCCAGCAGCCCCGGGAGGAATTCACCCCTCCACTTT CASSPGRNSPLHF
TRBJ1-2 TRBV29-1 NA NA TGCAGCGTTGAGGAGAGGGTTGGCTACACCTTC CSVEERVGYTF
TRBJ2-7 TRBV7-9 NA TRBD2 TGTGCCAGCAGCCGGACTAGCGGGGGTAACGAGCAGTACTTC CASSRTSGGNEQYF
TRBJ2-2 TRBV7-3 many NA TGTGCCAGCAGCGGGACAACGAACACCGGGGAGCTGTTTTTT CASSGTTNTGELFF
TRBJ2-3 TRBV6-2/TRBV6-3 NA NA TGTGCCAGCAGGGAGGGACTTTCTCAATACACAGATACGCAGTATTTT CASREGLSQYTDTQYF
TRBJ1-1 TRBV7-2 many NA TGTGCCAGCAGCTGGGGTCTCGACACTGAAGCTTTCTTT CASSWGLDTEAFF
TRBJ2-7 TRBV11-2 many TRBD2 TGTGCCAGCAGCGCGACTAGCGGGATCAACTACGAGCAGTACTTC CASSATSGINYEQYF
TRBJ2-1 TRBV29-1 many NA TGCAGCGTTGCGGGGGCCAGTGAGCAGTTCTTC CSVAGASEQFF
TRBJ2-3 TRBV7-6 many NA TGTGCCAGCAGCCTAGGGAAGGCCCTCACAGATACGCAGTATTTT CASSLGKALTDTQYF
TRBJ1-1 TRBV5-4 NA TRBD1 TGTGCCAGCAGCGGCCGGGACAGGAACACTGAAGCTCTCTTT CASSGRDRNTEALF
TRBJ2-7 TRBV7-8 many NA TGTGCCAGCAGCTTAACTAGCACTGGCTCCTACGAGCAGTACTTC CASSLTSTGSYEQYF
TRBJ2-1 TRBV9 few NA TGTGCCAGCAGCGTAGGGAGCTCCTACAATGAGCAGCTCTTC CASSVGSSYNEQLF
TRBJ1-3 TRBV11-1 many TRBD1 TGTGCCAGCAGCTTACCCCTTCCCGGACAGGGGGCGGACACCATATATTTT CASSLPLPGQGADTIYF
TRBJ2-6 TRBV2 NA NA TGTGCCAGCACAGACGGTCTCTCTGGGGCCAACGTCCTGACTTTC CASTDGLSGANVLTF
TRBJ1-6 TRBV2 once NA TGTGCCAGCGGGGGTGGGTTTGCAGATAAATCACCCCTCCACTTT CASGGGFADKSPLHF
TRBJ2-7 TRBV15 NA TRBD2 TGTGCCACCAGCAGAGATGGAGGCGGGGGGCACTCCTACGAGCAGTACTTC CATSRDGGGGHSYEQYF